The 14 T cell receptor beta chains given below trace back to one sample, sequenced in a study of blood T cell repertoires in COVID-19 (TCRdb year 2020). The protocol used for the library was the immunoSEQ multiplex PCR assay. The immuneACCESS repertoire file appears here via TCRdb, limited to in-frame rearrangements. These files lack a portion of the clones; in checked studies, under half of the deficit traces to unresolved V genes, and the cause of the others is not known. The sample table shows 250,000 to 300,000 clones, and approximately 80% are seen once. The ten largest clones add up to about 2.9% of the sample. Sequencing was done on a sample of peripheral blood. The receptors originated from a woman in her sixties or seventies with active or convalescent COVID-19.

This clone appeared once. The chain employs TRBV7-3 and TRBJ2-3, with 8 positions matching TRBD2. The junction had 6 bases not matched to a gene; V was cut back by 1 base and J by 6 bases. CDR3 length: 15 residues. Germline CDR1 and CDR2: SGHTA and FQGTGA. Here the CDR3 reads CASSLMVSGVDTQYF. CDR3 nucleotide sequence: TGTGCCAGCAGCTTAATGGTTAGCGGGGTTGATACGCAGTATTTT.

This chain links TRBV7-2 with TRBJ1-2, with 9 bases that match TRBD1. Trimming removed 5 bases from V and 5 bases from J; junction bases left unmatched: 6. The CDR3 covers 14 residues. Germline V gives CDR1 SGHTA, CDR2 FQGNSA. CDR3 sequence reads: CASSPRDREYGYTF. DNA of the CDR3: TGTGCCAGCAGCCCCAGGGACAGGGAATATGGCTACACCTTC.

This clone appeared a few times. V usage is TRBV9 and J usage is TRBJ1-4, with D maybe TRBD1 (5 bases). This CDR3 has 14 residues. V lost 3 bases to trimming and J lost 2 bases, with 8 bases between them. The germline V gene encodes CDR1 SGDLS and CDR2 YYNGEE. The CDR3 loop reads CASSGQTTNEKLFF. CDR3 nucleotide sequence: TGTGCCAGCAGCGGACAGACTACTAATGAAAAACTGTTTTTT.

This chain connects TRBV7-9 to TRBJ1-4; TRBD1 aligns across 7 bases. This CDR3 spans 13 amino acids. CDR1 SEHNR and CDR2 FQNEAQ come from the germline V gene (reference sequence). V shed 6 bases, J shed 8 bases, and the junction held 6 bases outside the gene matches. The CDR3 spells CASRDRTSEKLFF. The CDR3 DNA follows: TGTGCCAGCAGGGACAGGACGTCGGAAAAACTGTTTTTT.

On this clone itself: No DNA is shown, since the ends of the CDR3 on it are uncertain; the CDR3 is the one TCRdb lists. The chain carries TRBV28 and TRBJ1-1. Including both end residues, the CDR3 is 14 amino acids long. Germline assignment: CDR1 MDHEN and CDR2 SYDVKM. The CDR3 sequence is CASSLGMGGEGAFF.

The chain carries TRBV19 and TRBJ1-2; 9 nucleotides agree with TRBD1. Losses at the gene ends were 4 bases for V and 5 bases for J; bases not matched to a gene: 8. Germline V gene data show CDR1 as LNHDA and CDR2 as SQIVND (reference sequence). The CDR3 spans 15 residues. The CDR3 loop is CASSKTGGEKYGYTF. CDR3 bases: TGTGCCAGTAGTAAGACAGGGGGGGAGAAATATGGCTACACCTTC. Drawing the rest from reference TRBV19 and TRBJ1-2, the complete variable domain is DGGITQSPKYLFRKEGQNVTLSCEQNLNHDAMYWYRQDPGQGLRLIYYSQIVNDFQKGDIAEGYSVSREKKESFPLTVTSAQKNPTAFYLCASSKTGGEKYGYTFGSGTRLTVV.

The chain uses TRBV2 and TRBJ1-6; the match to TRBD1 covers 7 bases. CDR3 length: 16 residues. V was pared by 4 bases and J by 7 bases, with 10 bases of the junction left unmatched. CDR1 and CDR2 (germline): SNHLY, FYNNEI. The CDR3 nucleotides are TGTGCCAGCAGTGTTAGAGAGGGGGCGAGCAATTCACCCCTCCACTTT. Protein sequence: CASSVREGASNSPLHF.

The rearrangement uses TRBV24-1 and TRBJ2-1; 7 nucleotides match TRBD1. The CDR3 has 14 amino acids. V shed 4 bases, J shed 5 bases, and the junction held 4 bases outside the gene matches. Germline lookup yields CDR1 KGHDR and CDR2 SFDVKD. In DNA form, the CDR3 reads TGTGCCACCAGTGAATCCGGGACAGACAATGAGCAGTTCTTC. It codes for CATSESGTDNEQFF.

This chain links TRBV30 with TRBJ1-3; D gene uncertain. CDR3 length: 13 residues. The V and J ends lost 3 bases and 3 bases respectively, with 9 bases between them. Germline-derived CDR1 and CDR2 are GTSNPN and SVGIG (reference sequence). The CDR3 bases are TGTGCCTGGAGCCAGACACTTGGAAACACCATATATTTT. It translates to CAWSQTLGNTIYF. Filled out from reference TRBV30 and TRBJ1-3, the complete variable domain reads SQTIHQWPATLVQPVGSPLSLECTVEGTSNPNLYWYRQAAGRGLQLLFYSVGIGQISSEVPQNLSASRPQDRQFILSSKKLLLSDSGFYLCAWSQTLGNTIYFGEGSWLTVV.

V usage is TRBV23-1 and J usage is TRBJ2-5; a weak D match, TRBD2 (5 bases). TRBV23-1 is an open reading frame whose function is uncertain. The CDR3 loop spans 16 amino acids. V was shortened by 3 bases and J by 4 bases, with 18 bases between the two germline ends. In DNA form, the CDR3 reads TGCGCCAGCAGTCACTCTAGCTCCCGCCTAGGAGAGACCCAGTACTTC. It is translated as CASSHSSSRLGETQYF.

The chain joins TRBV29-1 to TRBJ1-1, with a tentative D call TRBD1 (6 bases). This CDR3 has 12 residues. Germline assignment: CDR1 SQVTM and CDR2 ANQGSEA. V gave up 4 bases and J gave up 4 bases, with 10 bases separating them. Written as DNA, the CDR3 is TGCAGCGTTGCGCGGGGGCTCACTGAAGCTTTCTTT. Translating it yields CSVARGLTEAFF.

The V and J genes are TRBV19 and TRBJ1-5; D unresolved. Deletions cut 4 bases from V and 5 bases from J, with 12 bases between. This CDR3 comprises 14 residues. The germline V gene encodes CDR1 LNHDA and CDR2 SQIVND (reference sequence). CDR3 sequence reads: CASSRLRGDQPQHF. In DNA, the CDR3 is TGTGCCAGTAGTAGGCTCCGGGGTGATCAGCCCCAGCATTTT.

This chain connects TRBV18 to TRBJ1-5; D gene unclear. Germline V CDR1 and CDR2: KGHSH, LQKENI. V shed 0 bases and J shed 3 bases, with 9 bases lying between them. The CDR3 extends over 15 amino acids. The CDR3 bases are TGTGCCAGCTCACCACCCACAGCCCCCAATCAGCCCCAGCATTTT. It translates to CASSPPTAPNQPQHF.

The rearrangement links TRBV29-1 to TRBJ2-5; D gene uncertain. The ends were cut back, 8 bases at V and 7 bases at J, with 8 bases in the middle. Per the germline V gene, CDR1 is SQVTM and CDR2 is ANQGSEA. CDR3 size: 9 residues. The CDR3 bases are TGCAGCCCAAGAGGGACCCAGTACTTC. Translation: CSPRGTQYF.